This T cell receptor beta chain was observed in a study of PD-1 blockade in mismatch repair-deficient tumors. Findings of the study overall: Tumor-resident clones, often undetectable pretreatment in blood, expanded then contracted after pembrolizumab.

Measured with immunoSEQ multiplex PCR; TCRdb has only the in-frame clones, and not every one. The table includes some 84,000 clones, about 85% detected once. Turning to this clone: The antigen remains unidentified.

PCR or immunohistochemistry showed mismatch repair deficiency in every enrolled patient. This CDR3 comprises 16 residues. J lost 7 bases, V lost 5 bases, and 13 bases had no gene match. Germline values: CDR1 SGHVS, CDR2 FNYEAQ. The chain uses TRBV7-6 and TRBJ2-7, with 11 positions matching TRBD2. The source of this sequence is an adult with mismatch repair-deficient cancer. The source was peripheral blood, collected 12 weeks after starting pembrolizumab. The CDR3 sequence: CASSLGLAGMRGEQYF. The CDR3 DNA follows: TGTGCCAGCAGCCTAGGACTAGCGGGCATGAGGGGGGAGCAGTACTTC.